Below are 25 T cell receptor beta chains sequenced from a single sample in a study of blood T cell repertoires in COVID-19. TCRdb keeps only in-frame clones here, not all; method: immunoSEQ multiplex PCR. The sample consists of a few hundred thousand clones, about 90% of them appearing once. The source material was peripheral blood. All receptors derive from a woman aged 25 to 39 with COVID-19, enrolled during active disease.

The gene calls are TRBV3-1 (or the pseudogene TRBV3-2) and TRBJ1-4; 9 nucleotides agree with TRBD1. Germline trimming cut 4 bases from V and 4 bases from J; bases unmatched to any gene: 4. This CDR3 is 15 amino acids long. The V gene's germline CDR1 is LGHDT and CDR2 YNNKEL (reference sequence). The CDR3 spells CASSLRTGDNEKLFF. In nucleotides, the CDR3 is TGTGCCAGCAGCCTGCGGACAGGGGATAATGAAAAACTGTTTTTT.

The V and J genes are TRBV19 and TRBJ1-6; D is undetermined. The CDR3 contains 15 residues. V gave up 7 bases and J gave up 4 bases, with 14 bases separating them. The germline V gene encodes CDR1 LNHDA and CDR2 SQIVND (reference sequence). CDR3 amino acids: CASTSYSGYNSPLHF. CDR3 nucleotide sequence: TGTGCCAGTACGTCGTATTCGGGGTATAATTCACCCCTCCACTTT. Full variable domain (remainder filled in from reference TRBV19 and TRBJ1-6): DGGITQSPKYLFRKEGQNVTLSCEQNLNHDAMYWYRQDPGQGLRLIYYSQIVNDFQKGDIAEGYSVSREKKESFPLTVTSAQKNPTAFYLCASTSYSGYNSPLHFGNGTRLTVT.

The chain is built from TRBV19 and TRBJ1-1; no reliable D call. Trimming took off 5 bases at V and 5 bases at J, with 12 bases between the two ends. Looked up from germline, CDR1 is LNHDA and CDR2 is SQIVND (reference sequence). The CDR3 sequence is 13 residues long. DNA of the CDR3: TGTGCCAGTAGTGTGGCTGGGAGGACTGAAGCTTTCTTT. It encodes CASSVAGRTEAFF.

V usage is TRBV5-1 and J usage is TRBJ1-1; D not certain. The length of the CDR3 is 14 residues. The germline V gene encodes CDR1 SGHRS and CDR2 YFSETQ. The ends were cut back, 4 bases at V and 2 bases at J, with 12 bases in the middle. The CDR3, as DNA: TGCGCCAGCAGCCCGTTTTCGGGAAACACTGAAGCTTTCTTT. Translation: CASSPFSGNTEAFF.

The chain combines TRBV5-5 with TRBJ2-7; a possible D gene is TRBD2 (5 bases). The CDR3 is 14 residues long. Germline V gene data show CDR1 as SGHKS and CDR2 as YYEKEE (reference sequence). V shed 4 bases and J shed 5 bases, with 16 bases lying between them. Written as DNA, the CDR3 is TGTGCCAGCAGCCGCACTAGAGGTGCCAACGAGCAGTACTTC. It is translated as CASSRTRGANEQYF.

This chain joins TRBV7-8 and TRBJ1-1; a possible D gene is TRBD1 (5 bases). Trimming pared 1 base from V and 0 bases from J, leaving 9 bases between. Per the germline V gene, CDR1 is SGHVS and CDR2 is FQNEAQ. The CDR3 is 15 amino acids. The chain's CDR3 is CASSLVPGVNTEAFF. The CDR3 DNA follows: TGTGCCAGCAGCTTAGTACCGGGGGTGAACACTGAAGCTTTCTTT.

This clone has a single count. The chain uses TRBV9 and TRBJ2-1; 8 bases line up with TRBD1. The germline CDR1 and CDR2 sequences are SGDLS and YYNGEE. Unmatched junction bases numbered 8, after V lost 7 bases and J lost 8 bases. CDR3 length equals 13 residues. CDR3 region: CASSWQGADEQFF. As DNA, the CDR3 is TGTGCCAGCTCTTGGCAGGGGGCAGATGAGCAGTTCTTC. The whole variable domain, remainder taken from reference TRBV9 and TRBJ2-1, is DSGVTQTPKHLITATGQRVTLRCSPRSGDLSVYWYQQSLDQGLQFLIQYYNGEERAKGNILERFSAQQFPDLHSELNLSSLELGDSALYFCASSWQGADEQFFGPGTRLTVL.

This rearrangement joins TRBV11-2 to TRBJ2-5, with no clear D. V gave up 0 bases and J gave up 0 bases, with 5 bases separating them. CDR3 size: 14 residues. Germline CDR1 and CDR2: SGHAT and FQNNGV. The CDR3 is CASSLESYQETQYF. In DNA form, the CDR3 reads TGTGCCAGCAGCTTAGAAAGCTACCAAGAGACCCAGTACTTC. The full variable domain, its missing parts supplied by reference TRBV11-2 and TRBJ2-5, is EAGVAQSPRYKIIEKRQSVAFWCNPISGHATLYWYQQILGQGPKLLIQFQNNGVVDDSQLPKDRFSAERLKGVDSTLKIQPAKLEDSAVYLCASSLESYQETQYFGPGTRLLVL.

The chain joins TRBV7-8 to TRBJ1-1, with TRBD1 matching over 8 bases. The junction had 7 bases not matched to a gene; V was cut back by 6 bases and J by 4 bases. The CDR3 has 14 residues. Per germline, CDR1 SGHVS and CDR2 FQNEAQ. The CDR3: CASSSDRGFTEAFF. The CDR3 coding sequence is TGTGCCAGCAGTTCCGACAGGGGCTTCACTGAAGCTTTCTTT.

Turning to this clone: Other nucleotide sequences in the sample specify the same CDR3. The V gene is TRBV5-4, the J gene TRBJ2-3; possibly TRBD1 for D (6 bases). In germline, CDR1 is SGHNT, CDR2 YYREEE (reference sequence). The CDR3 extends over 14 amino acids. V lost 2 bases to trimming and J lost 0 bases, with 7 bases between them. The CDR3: CASSFTGSTDTQYF. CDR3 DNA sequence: TGTGCCAGCAGCTTTACAGGGAGCACAGATACGCAGTATTTT. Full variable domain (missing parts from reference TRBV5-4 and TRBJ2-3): ETGVTQSPTHLIKTRGQQVTLRCSSQSGHNTVSWYQQALGQGPQFIFQYYREEENGRGNFPPRFSGLQFPNYSSELNVNALELDDSALYLCASSFTGSTDTQYFGPGTRLTVL.

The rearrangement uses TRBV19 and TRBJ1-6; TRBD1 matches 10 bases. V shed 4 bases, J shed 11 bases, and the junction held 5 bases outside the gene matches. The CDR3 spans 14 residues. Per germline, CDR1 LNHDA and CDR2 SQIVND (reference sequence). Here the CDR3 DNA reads TGTGCCAGTAGTACGGACAGGGGGTCGACACCCCTCCACTTT. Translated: CASSTDRGSTPLHF. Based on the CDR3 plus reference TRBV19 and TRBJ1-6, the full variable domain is DGGITQSPKYLFRKEGQNVTLSCEQNLNHDAMYWYRQDPGQGLRLIYYSQIVNDFQKGDIAEGYSVSREKKESFPLTVTSAQKNPTAFYLCASSTDRGSTPLHFGNGTRLTVT.

CDR3 sequence reads: CASSFPPGQGSTGELFF. The CDR3 DNA is TGTGCCAGCAGCTTCCCCCCGGGACAGGGAAGCACCGGGGAGCTGTTTTTT. This chain links TRBV11-3 with TRBJ2-2, with 9 bases that match TRBD1. The junction had 9 bases not matched to a gene; V was cut back by 3 bases and J by 4 bases. Germline assignment: CDR1 SGHNT and CDR2 YENEEA. The CDR3 spans 17 residues.

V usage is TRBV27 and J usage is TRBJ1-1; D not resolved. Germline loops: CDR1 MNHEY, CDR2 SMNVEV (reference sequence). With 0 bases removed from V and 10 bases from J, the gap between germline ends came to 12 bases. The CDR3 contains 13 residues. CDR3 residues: CASSLSAGLGAFF. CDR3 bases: TGTGCCAGCAGTTTATCAGCGGGGTTGGGAGCTTTCTTT.

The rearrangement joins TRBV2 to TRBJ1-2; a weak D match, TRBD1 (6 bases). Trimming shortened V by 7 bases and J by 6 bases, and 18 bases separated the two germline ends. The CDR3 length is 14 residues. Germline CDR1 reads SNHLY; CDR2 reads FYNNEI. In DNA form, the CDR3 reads TGTGCCAGCACCATGAACAGGGCGGCGGATGGCTACACCTTC. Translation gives CASTMNRAADGYTF.

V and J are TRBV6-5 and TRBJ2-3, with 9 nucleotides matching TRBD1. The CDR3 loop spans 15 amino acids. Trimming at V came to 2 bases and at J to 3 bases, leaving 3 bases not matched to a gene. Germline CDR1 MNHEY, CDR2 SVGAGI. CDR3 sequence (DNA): TGTGCCAGCAGTTACGAGGGGACAGGGACAGATACGCAGTATTTT. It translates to CASSYEGTGTDTQYF.

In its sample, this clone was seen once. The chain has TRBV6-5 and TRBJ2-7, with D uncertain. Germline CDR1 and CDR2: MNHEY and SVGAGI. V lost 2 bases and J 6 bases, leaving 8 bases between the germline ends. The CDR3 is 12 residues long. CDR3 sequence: CASSYLPGEQYF. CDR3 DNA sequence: TGTGCCAGCAGTTACCTCCCAGGCGAGCAGTACTTC.

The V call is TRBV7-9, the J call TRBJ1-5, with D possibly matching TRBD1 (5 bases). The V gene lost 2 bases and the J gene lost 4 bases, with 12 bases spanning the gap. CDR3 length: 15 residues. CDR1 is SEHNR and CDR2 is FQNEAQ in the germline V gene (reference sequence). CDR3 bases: TGTGCCAGCAGCTTAAATCTAGGGGTTAATCAGCCCCAGCATTTT. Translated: CASSLNLGVNQPQHF.

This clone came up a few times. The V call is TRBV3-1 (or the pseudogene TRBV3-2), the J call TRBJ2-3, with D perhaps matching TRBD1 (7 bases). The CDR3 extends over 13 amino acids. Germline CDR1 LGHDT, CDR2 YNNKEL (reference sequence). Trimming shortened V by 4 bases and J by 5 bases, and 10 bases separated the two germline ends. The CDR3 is CASSPRGEDTQYF. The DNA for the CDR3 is TGTGCCAGCAGCCCCAGGGGGGAAGATACGCAGTATTTT.

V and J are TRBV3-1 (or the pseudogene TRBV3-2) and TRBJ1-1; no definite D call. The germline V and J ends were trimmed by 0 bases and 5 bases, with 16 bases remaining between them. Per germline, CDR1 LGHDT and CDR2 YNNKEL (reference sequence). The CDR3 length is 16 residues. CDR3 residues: CASSQDPIAYPTEAFF. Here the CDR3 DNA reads TGTGCCAGCAGCCAAGATCCTATAGCGTATCCGACTGAAGCTTTCTTT.

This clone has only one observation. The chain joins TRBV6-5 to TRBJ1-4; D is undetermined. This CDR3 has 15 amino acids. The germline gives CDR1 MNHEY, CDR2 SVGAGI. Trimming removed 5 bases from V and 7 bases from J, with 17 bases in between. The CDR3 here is CASSRARVLSEKLFF. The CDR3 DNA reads TGTGCCAGCAGTCGCGCGAGGGTATTGAGTGAAAAACTGTTTTTT.

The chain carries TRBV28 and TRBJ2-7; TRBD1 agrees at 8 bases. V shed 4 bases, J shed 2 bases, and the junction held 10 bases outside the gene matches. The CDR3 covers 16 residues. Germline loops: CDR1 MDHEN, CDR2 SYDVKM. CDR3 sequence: CASSSPRTGLAYEQYF. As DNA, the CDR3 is TGTGCCAGCAGTTCTCCCCGGACAGGGTTAGCCTACGAGCAGTACTTC.

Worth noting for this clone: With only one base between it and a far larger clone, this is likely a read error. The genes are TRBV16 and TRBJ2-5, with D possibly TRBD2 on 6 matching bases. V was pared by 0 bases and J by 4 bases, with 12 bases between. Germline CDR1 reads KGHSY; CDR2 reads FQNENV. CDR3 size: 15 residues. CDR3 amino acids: CASSQSGLGGETQYF. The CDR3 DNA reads TGTGCCAGCAGCCAATCGGGGCTGGGAGGAGAGACCCAGTACTTC.

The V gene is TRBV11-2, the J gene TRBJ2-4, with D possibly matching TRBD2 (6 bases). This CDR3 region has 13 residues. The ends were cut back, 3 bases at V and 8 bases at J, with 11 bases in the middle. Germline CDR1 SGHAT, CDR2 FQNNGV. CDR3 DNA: TGTGCCAGCAGCTTGTGGGACTCCGACATTCAGTACTTC. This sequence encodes CASSLWDSDIQYF.

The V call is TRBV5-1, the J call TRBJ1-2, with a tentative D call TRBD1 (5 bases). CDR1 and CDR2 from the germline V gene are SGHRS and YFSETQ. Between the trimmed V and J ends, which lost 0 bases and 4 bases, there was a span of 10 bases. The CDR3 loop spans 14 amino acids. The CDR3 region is CASSLEGGVYGYTF. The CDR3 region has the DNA TGCGCCAGCAGCTTGGAGGGAGGGGTCTATGGCTACACCTTC.

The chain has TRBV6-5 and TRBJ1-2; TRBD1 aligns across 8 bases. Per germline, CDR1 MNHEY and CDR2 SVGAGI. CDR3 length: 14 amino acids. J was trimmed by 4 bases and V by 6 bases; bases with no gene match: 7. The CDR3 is CASSQGATGYGYTF. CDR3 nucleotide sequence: TGTGCCAGCAGCCAGGGGGCTACGGGCTATGGCTACACCTTC.